Sequencing of this TCR beta chain was carried out in a study of shared clonotypes between healthy human individuals. Repertoires were generated with immunoSEQ multiplex PCR, while TCRdb's copy carries only in-frame clones and drops some. The sample carries approximately 2.5 million clones, approximately 92% recorded once. The CDR3 has 15 amino acids. V was clipped by 2 bases and J by 2 bases; unmatched bases: 5. The TCR originated in a man younger than 35 in good health. The chain employs TRBV23-1 and TRBJ2-7; 8 positions match TRBD2. TRBV23-1 is labeled an ORF, and its function is uncertain. Sequencing was done on a sample of naive CD4+ T cells sorted from blood. Subset denoted: CD45RA+ positively selected. CDR3 residues: CASSQPLAGPYEQYF. DNA of the CDR3: TGCGCCAGCAGTCAACCGTTAGCGGGACCCTACGAGCAGTACTTC.